This entry lists 28 T cell receptor beta chains sequenced from one sample in a study of control samples from healthy donors and cancer patients. The data were produced by immunoSEQ multiplex PCR, yet TCRdb's version contains in-frame clones alone and is incomplete. The top ten hold approximately 8% of the sample, which has 85,000 to 100,000 clones, 93% seen once. Sample: blood. The receptors were sampled from a man aged 18 to 29 in good health.

The CDR3 sequence: CASSLVLAGGTDTQYF. CDR3 DNA sequence: TGCGCCAGCAGCTTGGTTCTAGCGGGAGGCACAGATACGCAGTATTTT. The chain employs TRBV5-1 and TRBJ2-3, with 10 bases lining up with TRBD2. Germline V gives CDR1 SGHRS, CDR2 YFSETQ. The CDR3 loop spans 16 amino acids. The trim removed 0 bases at V and 1 base at J, leaving 2 bases unmatched.

The chain recombines TRBV7-9 with TRBJ1-5, with 7 bases lining up with TRBD1. The junction had 5 bases not matched to a gene; V was cut back by 5 bases and J by 4 bases. The length of the CDR3 is 14 residues. Germline CDR1 and CDR2: SEHNR and FQNEAQ (reference sequence). The CDR3 sequence: CASSTQGGNQPQHF. The DNA for the CDR3 is TGTGCCAGCAGCACTCAGGGGGGTAATCAGCCCCAGCATTTT.

This chain uses TRBV7-3 with TRBJ1-1; D gene uncertain. V was pared by 8 bases and J by 5 bases, with 18 bases between. Germline CDR1 reads SGHTA; CDR2 reads FQGTGA. The CDR3 covers 14 residues. DNA of the CDR3: TGTGCCAGCCAAGACTCAGACGGCGCGACTGAAGCTTTCTTT. It translates to CASQDSDGATEAFF.

The V and J genes are TRBV7-9 and TRBJ2-1; no reliable D call. The V end was cut by 1 base, the J end by 6 bases, with 13 bases between. CDR1 and CDR2 from the germline V gene are SEHNR and FQNEAQ (reference sequence). This CDR3 contains 15 residues. The CDR3 loop is CASSLGTALGNEQFF. Written as DNA, the CDR3 is TGTGCCAGCAGCTTAGGGACCGCCCTTGGCAATGAGCAGTTCTTC.

CDR3: CASSKDRVNTGELFF. The CDR3 DNA reads as TGTGCCAGCAGTAAGGACAGGGTGAACACCGGGGAGCTGTTTTTT. This chain connects TRBV6-2 or TRBV6-3 to TRBJ2-2, with TRBD1 matching 8 bases. This CDR3 comprises 15 residues. J was trimmed by 1 base and V by 5 bases; bases with no gene match: 3. Germline CDR1 and CDR2: MNHEY and SVGEGT.

V gene TRBV7-2 combines with J gene TRBJ2-1; 7 positions agree with TRBD2. The ends lost 1 base at V and 5 bases at J; junction bases unmatched: 17. This CDR3 is built from 19 residues. Per germline, CDR1 SGHTA and CDR2 FQGNSA. The DNA of the CDR3 is TGTGCCAGCAGCTTAGGTCCCCCCATCCCCAGCGGGATAAACAATGAGCAGTTCTTC. Amino acids: CASSLGPPIPSGINNEQFF.

The rearrangement joins TRBV5-8 to TRBJ1-1, with a tentative D call TRBD1 (6 bases). V dropped 5 bases and J dropped 4 bases, with 15 bases sitting between them. The V gene's germline CDR1 is SGHTS and CDR2 YDEGEE. The CDR3 has 14 amino acids. The CDR3 DNA reads as TGTGCCAGCAGTTCCCGAAGAGGGGGCACTGAAGCTTTCTTT. It is translated as CASSSRRGGTEAFF.

The chain combines TRBV30 with TRBJ1-2; 8 bases match TRBD1. Germline V gives CDR1 GTSNPN, CDR2 SVGIG (reference sequence). V lost 3 bases, J lost 3 bases, and 9 bases stayed unmatched. The CDR3 has 15 residues. The CDR3 loop reads CAWRGVTGDYYGYTF. In DNA form, the CDR3 reads TGTGCCTGGAGGGGGGTGACAGGGGATTACTATGGCTACACCTTC.

The rearrangement uses TRBV6-5 and TRBJ2-7, with D hard to call. There are 12 residues in the CDR3. CDR1 and CDR2 (germline): MNHEY, SVGAGI. The V and J ends lost 6 bases and 6 bases respectively, with 12 bases between them. CDR3 in DNA: TGTGCCAGCAGACCATCCTCTGGCGAGCAGTACTTC. This encodes CASRPSSGEQYF.

The J gene is TRBJ1-2, the V gene TRBV4-1; maybe TRBD1 (6 bases). Germline assignment: CDR1 MGHRA and CDR2 YSYEKL. The CDR3 is 19 amino acids. V was pared by 4 bases and J by 7 bases, with 31 bases between. As DNA, the CDR3 is TGCGCCAGCAGCCTGGGAAAAGGGGGGGGGAGGATTATAGTTCGTGGCTACACCTTC. This codes for CASSLGKGGGRIIVRGYTF.

The CDR3 DNA follows: TGTGCCAGCAGTTCCCAGGCGGAAGTGAACACTGAAGCTTTCTTT. It encodes CASSSQAEVNTEAFF. The chain links TRBV6-5 to TRBJ1-1; D is uncertain. Looked up from germline, CDR1 is MNHEY and CDR2 is SVGAGI. The CDR3 is 15 amino acids. Deletions cut 4 bases from V and 0 bases from J, with 12 bases between.

This clone was counted a single time. CDR3: CASSLATGDYNSPLHF. For the CDR3, the DNA is TGTGCCAGCAGCTTGGCCACAGGGGATTATAATTCACCCCTCCACTTT. The chain joins TRBV5-6 to TRBJ1-6, with 7 nucleotides matching TRBD1. Germline values: CDR1 SGHDT, CDR2 YYEEEE. This CDR3 is built from 16 residues. J lost 4 bases, V lost 0 bases, and 4 bases had no gene match.

This rearrangement joins TRBV12-3 or TRBV12-4 to TRBJ1-1, with unresolved D. The CDR3 has 13 amino acids. The V gene lost 5 bases and the J gene lost 4 bases, with 11 bases spanning the gap. The CDR3 region is CASSGYGGTEAFF. The CDR3 coding sequence is TGTGCCAGCAGTGGGTACGGCGGCACTGAAGCTTTCTTT.

This clone was recorded once. The CDR3 nucleotides read TGTGCCAGCAGTTTAAGGTGGAACACCGGGGAGCTGTTTTTT. Translating gives CASSLRWNTGELFF. The chain employs TRBV27 and TRBJ2-2; no reliable D call. Trimming removed 2 bases at V and 1 base at J, with 5 bases between. Germline V gives CDR1 MNHEY, CDR2 SMNVEV (reference sequence). The CDR3 extends over 14 amino acids.

The gene calls are TRBV10-3 and TRBJ1-3; D gene ambiguous. The germline CDR1 and CDR2 sequences are ENHRY and SYGVKD. The CDR3 loop spans 13 amino acids. Between the trimmed V and J ends, which lost 7 bases and 0 bases, there was a span of 7 bases. The DNA for the CDR3 is TGTGCCATCACAGCACACTCTGGAAACACCATATATTTT. This gives the protein CAITAHSGNTIYF.

This clone was seen a single time. This rearrangement joins TRBV6-2 or TRBV6-3 to TRBJ1-1, with D hard to call. Trimming left V 2 bases short and J 1 base short, with 8 bases between. This CDR3 comprises 14 residues. In germline, CDR1 is MNHEY, CDR2 SVGEGT. CDR3 coding DNA: TGTGCCAGCAGTTACGGGCTGAGGAACACTGAAGCTTTCTTT. It encodes CASSYGLRNTEAFF.

Turning to this clone: Other DNA sequences in the same sample also yield this CDR3. The chain employs TRBV19 and TRBJ1-1, with 7 bases lining up with TRBD1. CDR1 LNHDA and CDR2 SQIVND come from the germline V gene (reference sequence). The V segment lost 11 bases and the J segment 5 bases; nucleotides outside the gene matches: 11. This CDR3 contains 13 residues. The CDR3 DNA sequence: TGTGCCTCTAGTCCCACAGGGGATACTGAAGCTTTCTTT. Amino acid sequence: CASSPTGDTEAFF.

The V gene is TRBV27, the J gene TRBJ1-2; 7 nucleotides match TRBD1. Losses at the gene ends were 3 bases for V and 5 bases for J; bases not matched to a gene: 6. The length of the CDR3 is 14 residues. Germline V lookup: CDR1 MNHEY, CDR2 SMNVEV (reference sequence). Written as DNA, the CDR3 is TGTGCCAGCAGTTTCAGGGGGGCTGATTATGGCTACACCTTC. Amino acid sequence: CASSFRGADYGYTF.

J is TRBJ1-2 and V is TRBV5-4; no clear D. Germline V gene sequence: CDR1 SGHNT, CDR2 YYREEE (reference sequence). The CDR3 sequence is 13 residues long. Deletions cut 3 bases from V and 8 bases from J, with 14 bases between. CDR3 in amino acids: CASSYNSGWGYTF. In DNA, the CDR3 is TGTGCCAGCAGCTACAATAGCGGTTGGGGCTACACCTTC. Supplemented by reference TRBV5-4 and TRBJ1-2, the full variable domain reads ETGVTQSPTHLIKTRGQQVTLRCSSQSGHNTVSWYQQALGQGPQFIFQYYREEENGRGNFPPRFSGLQFPNYSSELNVNALELDDSALYLCASSYNSGWGYTFGSGTRLTVV.

The V call is TRBV6-4, the J call TRBJ2-3; 9 bases are shared with TRBD1. Germline CDR1 reads MRHNA; CDR2 reads SNTAGT. With 3 bases clipped from V and 1 base from J, the junction kept 2 bases outside the gene matches. The CDR3 is made up of 15 amino acids. The CDR3 sequence: CASSEGQGGTDTQYF. CDR3 DNA: TGTGCCAGCAGTGAGGGACAGGGTGGCACAGATACGCAGTATTTT.

The chain couples TRBV18 to TRBJ1-5, with TRBD1 matching 9 bases. J was trimmed by 3 bases and V by 3 bases; bases with no gene match: 3. The CDR3 loop spans 15 amino acids. CDR1 and CDR2 (germline): KGHSH, LQKENI. CDR3 in DNA: TGTGCCAGCTCACCGGGACAGGGCAACAATCAGCCCCAGCATTTT. Protein sequence: CASSPGQGNNQPQHF.

The chain links TRBV5-1 to TRBJ2-3, with TRBD1 identical over 7 bases. Germline assignment: CDR1 SGHRS and CDR2 YFSETQ. There are 15 residues in the CDR3. Unmatched junction bases numbered 7, after V lost 1 base and J lost 5 bases. CDR3 in DNA: TGCGCCAGCAGCTTGTTCCTCACAGGGGAAGATACGCAGTATTTT. As protein: CASSLFLTGEDTQYF.

V and J are TRBV5-8 and TRBJ2-3, with D possibly being TRBD2 (5 bases). Germline CDR1 and CDR2: SGHTS and YDEGEE. This CDR3 is 14 amino acids long. Trimming removed 3 bases from V and 4 bases from J, with 12 bases in between. The CDR3 sequence: CASSYSLGPDTQYF. Here the CDR3 DNA reads TGTGCCAGCAGCTACTCACTAGGACCAGATACGCAGTATTTT.

The chain is built from TRBV6-5 and TRBJ1-1; TRBD1 matches 7 bases. CDR1 is MNHEY, CDR2 SVGAGI, per germline. V was clipped by 6 bases and J by 0 bases; unmatched bases: 4. This CDR3 is built from 14 residues. CDR3 amino acids: CASRPDRVNTEAFF. The CDR3 DNA reads as TGTGCCAGCAGGCCTGACAGGGTGAACACTGAAGCTTTCTTT.

The J gene is TRBJ1-2, the V gene TRBV5-5; 7 bases are a match to TRBD1. The CDR3 runs to 15 residues. J was trimmed by 2 bases and V by 0 bases; bases with no gene match: 4. The germline V gene encodes CDR1 SGHKS and CDR2 YYEKEE (reference sequence). The CDR3 DNA sequence: TGTGCCAGCAGCTTGGCTACGACAGGGAACTATGGCTACACCTTC. It yields the protein CASSLATTGNYGYTF.

The genes are TRBV5-1 and TRBJ2-5; D is ambiguous. The germline V and J ends were trimmed by 1 base and 1 base, with 5 bases remaining between them. This CDR3 is 13 amino acids long. The V gene's germline CDR1 is SGHRS and CDR2 YFSETQ. The CDR3 reads CASSLRLQETQYF. As DNA, the CDR3 is TGCGCCAGCAGCTTGAGACTCCAAGAGACCCAGTACTTC.

The chain links TRBV3-1 (or the pseudogene TRBV3-2) to TRBJ1-1, with 7 bases aligning to TRBD1. The CDR3 covers 16 residues. The V and J ends lost 1 base and 0 bases, in that order; junction bases with no gene match: 5. From germline, CDR1 is LGHDT and CDR2 YNNKEL (reference sequence). CDR3 bases: TGTGCCAGCAGCCAAGTAGGGACAGCCATGAACACTGAAGCTTTCTTT. This sequence encodes CASSQVGTAMNTEAFF.

This chain connects TRBV2 to TRBJ2-2; TRBD1 or TRBD2 may be the D gene (6 bases each). V lost 8 bases to trimming and J lost 5 bases, with 21 bases between them. Per the germline V gene, CDR1 is SNHLY and CDR2 is FYNNEI. The CDR3 has 16 amino acids. The CDR3 loop reads CASAKDLGGWTGELFF. CDR3 DNA: TGTGCCAGCGCGAAAGATTTAGGGGGGTGGACCGGGGAGCTGTTTTTT.